This note documents a single TCR beta chain sequence. In this sample, this clonotype turned up a few times. Its antigen has not been determined. Per-nucleotide qualities are absent, and no much larger clonotype sits a single base away. These data originate in a study of regulatory T cells in long-lasting Graves disease (dated by TCRdb to the early 2020s). With respect to the entire study: Persistent Graves' disease was defined as antithyroid drug treatment for over 5 years with persistently positive TSH receptor autoantibodies. TCR sequencing covered approximately 13 persistent and 20 or so newly diagnosed Graves' disease patients, 33 samples in total. The study was registered as a clinical trial and conducted in China. On average, persistent Graves' disease patients in the clinical cohort had been on antithyroid drugs for roughly 11 years. Persistent Graves' disease patients were compared with newly diagnosed Graves' disease patients by peripheral blood TCR sequencing and RNA sequencing. Study-wide findings and limitations: Persistent Graves' disease patients showed lower TCR Shannon entropy and fewer highly expanded clones than newly diagnosed patients, suggesting clonal expansion. A larger number of public clonotypes was shared among persistent patients (about 2,700) than among newly diagnosed patients (around 970). Only peripheral blood was studied, because thyroid tissue, the primary lesion, was inaccessible. TRBV28, TRBJ1-2 and TRBJ2-5 were preferentially used in persistent disease, while TRBV20-1 and TRBJ2-1 were favored in newly diagnosed disease. As a limitation, the authors acknowledged that the small sample size may reduce accuracy. Only the TCR beta chain was sequenced and analyzed.

According to the germline V gene, CDR1 reads KGHSH and CDR2 reads LQKENI. Relative to germline, V is missing 3 bases and J is missing 5 bases, with 6 bases of the junction outside any gene match. Including the terminal cysteine and phenylalanine, the CDR3 comprises 15 residues. CDR3 DNA only is kept here, 45 bases in frame from base 1. In the paper's terms, the time point label means: persistent/refractory GD, antithyroid drugs over 5 years with positive TRAb. For both TCR sequencing and RNA sequencing, RNA was extracted from PBMCs using TRIzol. Graves' disease was diagnosed according to American Thyroid Association guidelines. Recruitment of patients was carried out at an endocrinology department in Xi'an, China. Each patient gave 9 to 10 milliliters of peripheral blood, collected in an EDTA anticoagulant tube. PBMCs were isolated by Ficoll Paque Plus density gradient separation without further T cell sorting. An Agilent 2100 Bioanalyzer and agarose gel were used to check RNA quality, and a NanoDrop 2000 was used to measure RNA concentration.

The receptor library was made with multiplex PCR. The data were produced on an Illumina HiSeq 4000. iRepertoire HTBI primers and Arm-PCR amplification of CDR3 regions were used to construct TCR beta libraries. PCR products were gel purified before sequencing. Per the original workflow: Across samples, some 62 TRBV and 14 TRBJ segments were identified and used for gene usage analysis of CDR3 amino acid clonotypes. Filtered high-quality paired reads were merged into contigs using COPE and FqMerger. BLAST was used to align contigs to IMGT TRBV, TRBD and TRBJ reference genes, and CDR3 was defined according to IMGT. Any clonotype with a frequency above 0.1% was classified as a highly expanded clone. Repertoire diversity was measured by Shannon entropy, and V-J evenness by the Gini coefficient. Clonotypes shared by more than one individual were considered public. TCRdb trimmed public reads at Q25 via fastp, called clones via MiXCR and kept in-frame beta chains. Each CDR3 protein gets just one entry, which takes the most common genes and DNA from the rows behind it. The V and J calls were determined by TCRdb, not by the authors. The sample data list approximately 290,000 distinct CDR3 sequences, and 22% of these were observed just once. Roughly three fifths of the sample rests with the top ten.

The sequence came from a female donor with Graves disease. The chain uses TRBV18 and TRBJ2-5, and TRBD1 matches 10 of the central bases. Here the sequenced sample was peripheral blood mononuclear cells (PBMCs), taken when the disease was refractory, from a patient treated with antithyroid drugs. The nucleotide sequence is TGTGCCAGCTCACCGCGGACAGGGGGGATGGAGACCCAGTACTTC. This gives the protein CASSPRTGGMETQYF.